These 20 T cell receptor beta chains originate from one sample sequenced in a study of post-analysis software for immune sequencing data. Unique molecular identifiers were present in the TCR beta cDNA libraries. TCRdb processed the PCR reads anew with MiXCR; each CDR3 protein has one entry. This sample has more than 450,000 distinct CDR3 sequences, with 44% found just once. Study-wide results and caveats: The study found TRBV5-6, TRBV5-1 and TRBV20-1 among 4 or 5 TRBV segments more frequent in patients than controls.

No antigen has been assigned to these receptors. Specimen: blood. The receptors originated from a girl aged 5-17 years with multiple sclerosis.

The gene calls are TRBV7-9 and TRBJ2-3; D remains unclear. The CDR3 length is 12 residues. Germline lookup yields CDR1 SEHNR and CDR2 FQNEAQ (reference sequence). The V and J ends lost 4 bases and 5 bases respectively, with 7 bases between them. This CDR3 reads CASSWTLDTQYF. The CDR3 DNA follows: TGTGCCAGCAGCTGGACGTTAGATACGCAGTATTTT.

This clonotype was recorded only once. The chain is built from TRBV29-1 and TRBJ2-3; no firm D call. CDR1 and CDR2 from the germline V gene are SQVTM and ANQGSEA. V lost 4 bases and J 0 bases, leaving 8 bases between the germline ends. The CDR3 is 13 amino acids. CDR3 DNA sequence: TGCAGCGTTGTTTCTGCTAGCACAGATACGCAGTATTTT. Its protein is CSVVSASTDTQYF.

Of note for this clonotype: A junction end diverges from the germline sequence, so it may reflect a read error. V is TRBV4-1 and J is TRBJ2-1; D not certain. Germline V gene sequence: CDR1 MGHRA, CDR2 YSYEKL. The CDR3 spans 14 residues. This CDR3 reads CANSPVSTLNEQFF. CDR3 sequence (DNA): TGCGCCAACAGCCCCGTCAGCACACTCAATGAGCAGTTCTTC.

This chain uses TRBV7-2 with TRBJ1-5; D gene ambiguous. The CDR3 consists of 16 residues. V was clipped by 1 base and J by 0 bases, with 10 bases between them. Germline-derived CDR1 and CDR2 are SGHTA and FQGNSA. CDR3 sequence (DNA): TGTGCCAGCAGCTTAGAGGGCCGGGCTAGCAATCAGCCCCAGCATTTT. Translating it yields CASSLEGRASNQPQHF.

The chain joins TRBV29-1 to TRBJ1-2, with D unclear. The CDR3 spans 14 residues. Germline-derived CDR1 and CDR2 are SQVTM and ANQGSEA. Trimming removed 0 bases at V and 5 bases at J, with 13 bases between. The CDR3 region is CSVEDQQEAYGYTF. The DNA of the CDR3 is TGCAGCGTTGAAGATCAGCAGGAAGCTTATGGCTACACCTTC. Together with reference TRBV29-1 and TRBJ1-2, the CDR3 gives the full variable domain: SAVISQKPSRDICQRGTSLTIQCQVDSQVTMMFWYRQQPGQSLTLIATANQGSEATYESGFVIDKFPISRPNLTFSTLTVSNMSPEDSSIYLCSVEDQQEAYGYTFGSGTRLTVV.

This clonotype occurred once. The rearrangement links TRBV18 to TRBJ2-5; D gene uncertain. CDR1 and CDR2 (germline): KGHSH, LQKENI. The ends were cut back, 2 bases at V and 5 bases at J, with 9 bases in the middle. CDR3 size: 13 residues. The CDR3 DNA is TGTGCCAGCTCACCAAATCTCGGGGAGACCCAGTACTTC. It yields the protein CASSPNLGETQYF.

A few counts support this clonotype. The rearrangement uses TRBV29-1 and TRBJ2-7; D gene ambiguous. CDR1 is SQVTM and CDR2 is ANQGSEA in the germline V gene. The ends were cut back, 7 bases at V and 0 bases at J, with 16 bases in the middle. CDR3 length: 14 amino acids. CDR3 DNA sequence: TGCAGCGCCCTCCTAGGCAGGAGCTCCTACGAGCAGTACTTC. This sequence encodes CSALLGRSSYEQYF.

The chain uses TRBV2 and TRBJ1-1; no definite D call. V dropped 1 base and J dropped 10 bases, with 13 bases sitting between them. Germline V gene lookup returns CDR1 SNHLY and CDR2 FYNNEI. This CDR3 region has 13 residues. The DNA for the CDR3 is TGTGCCAGCAGTGAAGACGCCGTCCTGATAGCTTTCTTT. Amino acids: CASSEDAVLIAFF.

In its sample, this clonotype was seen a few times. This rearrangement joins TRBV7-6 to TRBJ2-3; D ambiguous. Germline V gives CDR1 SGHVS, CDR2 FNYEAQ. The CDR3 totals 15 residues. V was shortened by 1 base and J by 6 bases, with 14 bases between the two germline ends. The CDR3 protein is CASSLDAWGRDTQYF. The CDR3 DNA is TGTGCCAGCAGCTTAGATGCCTGGGGTAGGGATACGCAGTATTTT.

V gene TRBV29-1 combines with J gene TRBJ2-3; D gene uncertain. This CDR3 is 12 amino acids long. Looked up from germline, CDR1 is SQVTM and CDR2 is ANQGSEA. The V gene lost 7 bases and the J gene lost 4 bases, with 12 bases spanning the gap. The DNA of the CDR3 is TGCAGCGCCCTTAGGAGCGCAGATACGCAGTATTTT. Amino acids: CSALRSADTQYF.

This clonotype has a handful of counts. CDR3 sequence reads: CASSLFGGGSGANVLTF. CDR3 nucleotides: TGCGCCAGCAGCTTGTTTGGGGGGGGCTCTGGGGCCAACGTCCTGACTTTC. The chain joins TRBV5-1 to TRBJ2-6; 7 positions agree with TRBD2. This CDR3 contains 17 residues. CDR1 and CDR2 (germline): SGHRS, YFSETQ. V was pared by 1 base and J by 0 bases, with 4 bases of the junction left unmatched.

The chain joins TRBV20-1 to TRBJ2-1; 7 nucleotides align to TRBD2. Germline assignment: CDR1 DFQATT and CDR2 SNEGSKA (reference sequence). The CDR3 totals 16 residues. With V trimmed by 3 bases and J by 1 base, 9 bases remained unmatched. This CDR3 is CSARRGGIGSYNEQFF. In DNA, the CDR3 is TGCAGTGCTAGGCGCGGGGGAATTGGATCCTACAATGAGCAGTTCTTC.

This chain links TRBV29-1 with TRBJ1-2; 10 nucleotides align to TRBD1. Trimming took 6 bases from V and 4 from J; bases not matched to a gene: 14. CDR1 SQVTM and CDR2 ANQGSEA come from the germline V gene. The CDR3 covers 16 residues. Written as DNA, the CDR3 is TGCAGCGTCCTCCCCGAGACAGGGGGCCCCCCCTATGGCTACACCTTC. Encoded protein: CSVLPETGGPPYGYTF.

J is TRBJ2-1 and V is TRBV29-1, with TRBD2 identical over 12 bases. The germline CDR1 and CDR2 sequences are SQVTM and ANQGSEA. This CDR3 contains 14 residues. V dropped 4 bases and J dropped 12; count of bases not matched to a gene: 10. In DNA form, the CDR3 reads TGCAGCGTTGCCCCTAGCGGGGGGGCTATGGGGCAGTTCTTC. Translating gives CSVAPSGGAMGQFF.

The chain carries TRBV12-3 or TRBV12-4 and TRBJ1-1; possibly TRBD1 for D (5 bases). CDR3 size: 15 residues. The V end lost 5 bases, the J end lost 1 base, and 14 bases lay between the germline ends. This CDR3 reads CASSRNTGGNTEAFF. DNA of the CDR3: TGTGCCAGCAGTCGAAATACCGGGGGGAACACTGAAGCTTTCTTT.

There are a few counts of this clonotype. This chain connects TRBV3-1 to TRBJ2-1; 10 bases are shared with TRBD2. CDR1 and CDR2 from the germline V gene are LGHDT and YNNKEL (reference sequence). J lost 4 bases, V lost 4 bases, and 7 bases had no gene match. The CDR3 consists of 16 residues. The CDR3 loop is CASSRAGGLVYNEQFF. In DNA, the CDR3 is TGTGCCAGCAGCCGAGCGGGAGGGCTGGTGTACAATGAGCAGTTCTTC.

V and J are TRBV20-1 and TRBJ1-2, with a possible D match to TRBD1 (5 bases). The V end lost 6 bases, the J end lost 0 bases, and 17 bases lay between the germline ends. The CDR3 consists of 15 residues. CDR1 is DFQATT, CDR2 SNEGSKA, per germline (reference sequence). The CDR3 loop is CSATPGPLSNYGYTF. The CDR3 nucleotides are TGCAGTGCCACGCCGGGACCTCTATCTAACTATGGCTACACCTTC.

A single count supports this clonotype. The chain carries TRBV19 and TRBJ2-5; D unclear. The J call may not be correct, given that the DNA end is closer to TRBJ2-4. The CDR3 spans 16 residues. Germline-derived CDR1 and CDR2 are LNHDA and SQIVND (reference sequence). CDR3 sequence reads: CASSTTRLIAKNIQYF. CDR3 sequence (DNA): TGTGCCAGTAGTACCACCCGCCTTATAGCCAAAAACATTCAGTACTTC.

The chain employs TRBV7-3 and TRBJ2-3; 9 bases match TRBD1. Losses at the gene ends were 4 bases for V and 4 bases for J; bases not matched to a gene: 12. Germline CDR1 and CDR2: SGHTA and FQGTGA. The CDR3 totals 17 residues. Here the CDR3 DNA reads TGTGCCAGCAGCTCCATGAGACAGGGGGTTTACCCAGATACGCAGTATTTT. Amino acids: CASSSMRQGVYPDTQYF.

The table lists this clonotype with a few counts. CDR3 region: CSVGDRGNQPQHF. The CDR3 bases are TGCAGCGTTGGGGACAGGGGCAATCAGCCCCAGCATTTT. The rearrangement uses TRBV29-1 and TRBJ1-5; 9 nucleotides match TRBD1. This CDR3 spans 13 amino acids. Germline trimming cut 4 bases from V and 2 bases from J; bases unmatched to any gene: 0. The germline V gene encodes CDR1 SQVTM and CDR2 ANQGSEA.